This TCR beta chain was recovered during a study of cytomegalovirus exposure and HLA in healthy donors. Study summary: In a later analysis, the 100 to 150 validation repertoires were reported to have used the same platform as the roughly 600 first-cohort repertoires.

V was shortened by 2 bases and J by 2 bases, with 6 bases between the two germline ends. This CDR3 has 13 residues. From germline, CDR1 is SGHNT and CDR2 YENEEA. In this sample, this clone turned up once. Data came from immunoSEQ multiplex PCR; TCRdb stores just in-frame clones and leaves some out. This sample carries roughly 100,000 clones, roughly nine tenths of them seen once, and the ten largest clones take 3% to 4%. What was sequenced was PBMCs. The receptor was derived from a woman aged 18-29 years in good health and CMV-seropositive. The gene calls are TRBV11-3 and TRBJ1-2, with a tentative D call TRBD1 (5 bases). The CDR3 coding sequence is TGTGCCAGCAGCTTAAACAGGAACTATGGCTACACCTTC. It specifies CASSLNRNYGYTF. Full variable domain (rest looked up from reference TRBV11-3 and TRBJ1-2): EAGVVQSPRYKIIEKKQPVAFWCNPISGHNTLYWYLQNLGQGPELLIRYENEEAVDDSQLPKDRFSAERLKGVDSTLKIQPAELGDSAVYLCASSLNRNYGYTFGSGTRLTVV.